This TCR beta chain emerged from a study of T cells in Graves' hyperthyroidism and ophthalmopathy. Findings and caveats of the study: Model-based prediction identified ophthalmopathy a median about 6.8 months prior to its onset. Within blood appeared most thyroid clonotypes that had expanded above 0.001.

Concerning this clonotype: Its antigen is unidentified.

The germline V gene encodes CDR1 SQVTM and CDR2 ANQGSEA. Trimming removed 8 bases from V and 0 bases from J; junction bases left unmatched: 6. The CDR3 loop spans 13 amino acids. RNA transcripts served as the template for amplifying TCR beta CDR3 regions. Researchers ran a first-round RT-PCR on the TCR CDR3 using the HTBI primer set. TCRdb re-analysed the multiplex PCR reads in MiXCR, keeping a single row per CDR3 protein. The sample carries around 600,000 distinct CDR3 sequences, about 45% recorded once. The TCR originated in an adult man with Graves' disease, either hyperthyroidism or ophthalmopathy (not recorded which). Sequences were obtained from peripheral blood or thyroid tissue (not recorded which). The chain recombines TRBV29-1 with TRBJ2-7; 8 bases map to TRBD1. The CDR3 here is CSFRTGLSYEQYF. The CDR3 nucleotides are TGCAGCTTCCGGACAGGGCTCTCCTACGAGCAGTACTTC.